Sequencing of this T cell receptor (beta chain) was carried out in a study of cytomegalovirus exposure and HLA in healthy donors. General study results and limits: When analyzed later, a missense DCLRE1C variant was found to be linked to TCR beta V- and J-gene trimming. Rarity marked most TCR sequences, yet some public TCRs occurred in many donors. For cytomegalovirus status, the classifier reportedly gave diagnoses with high specificity and sensitivity.

J gave up 4 bases and V 4 bases, and 10 bases lay outside the gene matches. The CDR3 length is 16 residues. Germline V gene sequence: CDR1 LNHNV, CDR2 YYDKDF (reference sequence). 13 Jbeta primers and 60 Vbeta primers were used for the PCR. TCRdb's table, derived via immunoSEQ multiplex PCR, lists solely in-frame clones and lacks some. This table has 150,000 to 200,000 clones, more than 75% appearing once. Though nominally healthy at sampling, donors likely had unrecorded immune exposures. Notes on this clone: Its specificity is unknown.

The sequencing sample was made of PBMCs. The chain is built from TRBV15 and TRBJ1-3, with 7 bases lining up with TRBD1. The sequence derives from a woman aged 40 to 55 in good health and CMV-seronegative. DNA of the CDR3: TGTGCCACCAGCATCAGAAAGAGGGGGCGAGGAAACACCATATATTTT. Translating it yields CATSIRKRGRGNTIYF.